This paragraph covers one TCR beta chain sequence. What it binds is unknown. Repertoires were generated with immunoSEQ multiplex PCR, while TCRdb's copy carries only in-frame clones and drops some. The sample lists about 85,000 clones; under 95% were seen once. The data are from a study of T cell responses to AZD1222 COVID-19 vaccine. Study-wide points: The sample set comprised mostly white British donors with more females, and clonal diversity was possibly underestimated. Distributed over spike, vaccine-associated CD4 TCRs predominated at 160-218 and 743-854. Targeting of unmutated variant regions was reportedly seen in nearly half of spike-specific TCRs.

Looked up from germline, CDR1 is MDHEN and CDR2 is SYDVKM. This CDR3 comprises 13 residues. Trimming removed 2 bases from V and 2 bases from J, with 6 bases in between. This material consisted of peripheral blood, taken on day 0 of AZD1222 vaccination. The chain uses TRBV28 and TRBJ1-2; no clear D gene. This clonotype was sampled from an adult in good health. The CDR3 sequence is CASSLKGNYGYTF. The CDR3 DNA sequence: TGTGCCAGCAGTTTAAAAGGGAACTATGGCTACACCTTC.